Listed below are T cell receptor beta chains from one sample, sequenced in a study of CD8 T cells in Susac syndrome. In TCRdb, the immunoSEQ multiplex PCR reads were re-called with MiXCR into one record per CDR3 protein. The sample has 85,000 to 90,000 distinct CDR3 sequences; over 85% are singletons. Sequencing was carried out using CD8+ T cells from PBMCs. These receptors were collected from a human donor in good health. CDR3s include the opening cysteine and the closing phenylalanine or tryptophan. D genes are given only for firm matches. Clone size, where shown, is once, few, many, or a class for clones that have expanded.

TGTGCCAGCAGATTCAGCGGGGGGTACACAGATACGCAGTATTTT CASRFSGGYTDTQYF TRBV6-6 TRBD2 NA TRBJ2-3
TGCAGCGTTGTGGCTAGCGGGGGTGATCAAGAGACCCAGTACTTC CSVVASGGDQETQYF TRBV29-1 TRBD2 NA TRBJ2-5
TGTGCCAGCAGCCGACAGCCGTACGAGCAGTACTTC CASSRQPYEQYF TRBV12-3/TRBV12-4 NA NA TRBJ2-7
TGCAGCGCCAGACTAGCTTCCCACAATGAGCAGTTCTTC CSARLASHNEQFF TRBV29-1 TRBD2 NA TRBJ2-1
TGTGCCAGCAGCTTCCCGACAGGCGATGAAGAGACCCAGTACTTC CASSFPTGDEETQYF TRBV11-2 NA NA TRBJ2-5
TGTGCCAGCAGGACCGGGACAAGCTCCTACAATGAGCAGTTCTTC CASRTGTSSYNEQFF TRBV3-1 NA NA TRBJ2-1
TGTGCCAGCAGCCTTCCAGGAGGGACTGGGACTGAAGCTTTCTTT CASSLPGGTGTEAFF TRBV12-3/TRBV12-4 NA NA TRBJ1-1
TGCGCCAGCAGTTCGACCTTCTACGAGCAGTACTTC CASSSTFYEQYF TRBV10-2 NA NA TRBJ2-7
TGCGCCAGCAGCCAAGGGCCCCCGAGTTCGAGCACAGATACGCAGTATTTT CASSQGPPSSSTDTQYF TRBV4-1 NA NA TRBJ2-3
TGTGCCAGCAGTCTGAGCTTAGCGCAGTTCTTC CASSLSLAQFF TRBV12-3/TRBV12-4 NA once TRBJ2-1
TGTGCCAGCAGTGAGGGCCTAGCCGATGAGCAGTTCTTC CASSEGLADEQFF TRBV6-1 NA NA TRBJ2-1
TGTGCCAGCAGTGACCCCGGGTGGGGGCAGGAAGAGACCCAGTACTTC CASSDPGWGQEETQYF TRBV25-1 NA NA TRBJ2-5
TGTGCCAGCAGCTTGGGCTACGAGCAGTACTTC CASSLGYEQYF TRBV12-3/TRBV12-4 NA medium-sized TRBJ2-7
TGTGCCAGCAGCGAAGAGGGACCCTACAATGAGCAGTTCTTC CASSEEGPYNEQFF TRBV4-2 NA NA TRBJ2-1
TGTGCCAGCAGCTTAGGGGAGGGGGGGTTCTACGAGCAGTACTTC CASSLGEGGFYEQYF TRBV13 NA NA TRBJ2-7
TGTGCCAGCAGCCAAGATCGTCCGGACTACGAGCAGTACTTC CASSQDRPDYEQYF TRBV3-1 NA NA TRBJ2-7
TGTGCCAGCAGCCTCACCCAGACCCAGTACTTC CASSLTQTQYF TRBV7-7 NA NA TRBJ2-5
TGCGCCAGCAGCCAATATACAGCCGGGACAGGGGGTTATGGCTACACTTTC CASSQYTAGTGGYGYTF TRBV4-1 TRBD1 NA TRBJ1-2
TGTGCCAGTAGTAAGACTAGCGGGACCTTCGATGAGCAGTTCTTC CASSKTSGTFDEQFF TRBV19 TRBD2 NA TRBJ2-1
TGCAGTGCTAGAGGCCGATACAGGGAGACCCAGTACTTC CSARGRYRETQYF TRBV20-1 NA NA TRBJ2-5
TGTGCCAGCAGCTTATTTACAGGGACTGTCTATGGCTACACCTTC CASSLFTGTVYGYTF TRBV13 NA NA TRBJ1-2
TGTGCCAGCAGCTTAACTGCCTGGACAGGGGTTACCGGGGAGCTGTTTTTT CASSLTAWTGVTGELFF TRBV7-3 TRBD1 NA TRBJ2-2
TGTGCCAGCAGTCCAGGACTAGCACAAGATACGCAGTATTTT CASSPGLAQDTQYF TRBV12-3/TRBV12-4 TRBD2 NA TRBJ2-3
TGCAGCGGACAGGGGGGTTATGGCTACACCTTC CSGQGGYGYTF TRBV29-1 TRBD1 NA TRBJ1-2
TGTGCCAGCAGCTCATGGGTTGGTGGGCAAAGGGACTACGAGCAGTACTTC CASSSWVGGQRDYEQYF TRBV7-9 NA NA TRBJ2-7
TGTGCCAGCAGGACCCTTTACACCGGGGAGCTGTTTTTT CASRTLYTGELFF TRBV2 NA NA TRBJ2-2
TGTGCCAGTAGTTCGTTTAACGAGCAGTACTTC CASSSFNEQYF TRBV19 NA NA TRBJ2-7
TGTGCCAGCAGTCCAACCGACGGGGCCAACGTCCTGACTTTC CASSPTDGANVLTF TRBV12-3/TRBV12-4 NA NA TRBJ2-6
TGTGCCAGCAGCCTCGCCGTTGGCACAGATACGCAGTATTTT CASSLAVGTDTQYF TRBV7-2 NA NA TRBJ2-3
TGCAGTGCTTCTAAATACAGGGGGCTGAATGAGCAGTTCTTC CSASKYRGLNEQFF TRBV20-1 TRBD1 NA TRBJ2-1
TGCAGCGTTGGCCTGCAGGGGAGGGTCCAAGAGACCCAGTACTTC CSVGLQGRVQETQYF TRBV29-1 NA NA TRBJ2-5
TGTGCCAGCAGCTCGGGACAGGGGGCCTACGAGCAGTACTTC CASSSGQGAYEQYF TRBV13 TRBD1 few TRBJ2-7
TGCAGCTCGTGGGGCGGGGGATCCACAGATACGCAGTATTTT CSSWGGGSTDTQYF TRBV29-1 TRBD2 NA TRBJ2-3
TGCAGTGCTCCGGGACTAGCCCGCTGGGAGCAGTACTTC CSAPGLARWEQYF TRBV20-1 TRBD2 once TRBJ2-7
TGTGCCAGCAGCCAGTCCCCCGGGAGCAATCAGCCCCAGCATTTT CASSQSPGSNQPQHF TRBV5-4 NA NA TRBJ1-5
TGCGCCAGCAGCCAAGATTGGAGCGGGGGGAACTCCTACAATGAGCAGTTCTTC CASSQDWSGGNSYNEQFF TRBV4-1 TRBD2 NA TRBJ2-1